This T cell receptor (beta chain) was recorded in a study of T cell clones after liver transplantation. Across the study: Post-transplant blood was tracked for graft-donor-reactive T cell clones identified in a pre-transplant mixed lymphocyte reaction.

V lost 2 bases and J 1 base, leaving 8 bases between the germline ends. Germline lookup yields CDR1 MNHEY and CDR2 SVGAGI. The CDR3 totals 14 residues. Assay used: immunoSEQ multiplex PCR; TCRdb lists only in-frame clones, some missing. Of more than 65,000 clones in the sample, roughly nine tenths were seen once. The sequenced sample was CD4+ T cells from blood, obtained before liver transplant. The TCR sequence derives from a human donor who received a liver transplant. The chain combines TRBV6-5 with TRBJ1-1; possibly TRBD1 for D (5 bases). This CDR3 is CASSYRGPNTEAFF. The CDR3 DNA sequence: TGTGCCAGCAGTTACAGGGGACCGAACACTGAAGCTTTCTTT.